This T cell receptor (beta chain) was recorded in a study of shared clonotypes between healthy human individuals. This table comes from immunoSEQ multiplex PCR, and its TCRdb copy is limited to in-frame clones, with some not included. The sample lists a few million clones; approximately 94% were seen once. CD4+ cells yielded CD45RA+ naive and CD45RA-negative memory subsets. The J segment lost 2 bases and the V segment lost 0 bases, leaving 10 bases of the junction unmatched. The CDR3 runs to 17 residues. Germline values: CDR1 SGHTA, CDR2 FQGNSA. In regard to this clone: The antigen remains unidentified.

Study-wide findings and caveats: Memory subsets generally showed smaller estimated richness than naive subsets did. With a handful of donors compared, 4.5% to 6.5% of naive CD4 clonotypes were shared.

The chain carries TRBV7-2 and TRBJ2-7; 7 bases are a match to TRBD2. The TCR sequence derives from a man aged 18 to 35 in good health. The sequenced material came from naive CD4+ T cells sorted from blood. Subset reported: CD45RA+ positively selected. The DNA of the CDR3 is TGTGCCAGCAGCTTAGCGGCGTGGAGCGGGGATACCTACGAGCAGTACTTC. Translating gives CASSLAAWSGDTYEQYF.